The table lists the clone carrying this T cell receptor beta chain with a few counts. The entry originates in a study of high-grade serous ovarian cancer treatment subgroups. The CDR3 has 14 residues. V was clipped by 5 bases and J by 6 bases, with 14 bases between them. Germline-derived CDR1 and CDR2 are SNHLY and FYNNEI. Tumor samples were taken before definitive surgery or chemotherapy. Profiled with immunoSEQ multiplex PCR; TCRdb holds only in-frame clones, not every one. The repertoire has about 30,000 clones, around 80% of them found once; the top ten carry 2.1%. V and J are TRBV2 and TRBJ1-5; the D gene is possibly TRBD1 (6 bases). This TCR was sampled from a human donor with high-grade serous ovarian cancer. The sample comprised tumor tissue. The CDR3 DNA reads TGTGCCAGCAGTAGGGTCAGGGGCACTCAGCCCCAGCATTTT. Translated: CASSRVRGTQPQHF.